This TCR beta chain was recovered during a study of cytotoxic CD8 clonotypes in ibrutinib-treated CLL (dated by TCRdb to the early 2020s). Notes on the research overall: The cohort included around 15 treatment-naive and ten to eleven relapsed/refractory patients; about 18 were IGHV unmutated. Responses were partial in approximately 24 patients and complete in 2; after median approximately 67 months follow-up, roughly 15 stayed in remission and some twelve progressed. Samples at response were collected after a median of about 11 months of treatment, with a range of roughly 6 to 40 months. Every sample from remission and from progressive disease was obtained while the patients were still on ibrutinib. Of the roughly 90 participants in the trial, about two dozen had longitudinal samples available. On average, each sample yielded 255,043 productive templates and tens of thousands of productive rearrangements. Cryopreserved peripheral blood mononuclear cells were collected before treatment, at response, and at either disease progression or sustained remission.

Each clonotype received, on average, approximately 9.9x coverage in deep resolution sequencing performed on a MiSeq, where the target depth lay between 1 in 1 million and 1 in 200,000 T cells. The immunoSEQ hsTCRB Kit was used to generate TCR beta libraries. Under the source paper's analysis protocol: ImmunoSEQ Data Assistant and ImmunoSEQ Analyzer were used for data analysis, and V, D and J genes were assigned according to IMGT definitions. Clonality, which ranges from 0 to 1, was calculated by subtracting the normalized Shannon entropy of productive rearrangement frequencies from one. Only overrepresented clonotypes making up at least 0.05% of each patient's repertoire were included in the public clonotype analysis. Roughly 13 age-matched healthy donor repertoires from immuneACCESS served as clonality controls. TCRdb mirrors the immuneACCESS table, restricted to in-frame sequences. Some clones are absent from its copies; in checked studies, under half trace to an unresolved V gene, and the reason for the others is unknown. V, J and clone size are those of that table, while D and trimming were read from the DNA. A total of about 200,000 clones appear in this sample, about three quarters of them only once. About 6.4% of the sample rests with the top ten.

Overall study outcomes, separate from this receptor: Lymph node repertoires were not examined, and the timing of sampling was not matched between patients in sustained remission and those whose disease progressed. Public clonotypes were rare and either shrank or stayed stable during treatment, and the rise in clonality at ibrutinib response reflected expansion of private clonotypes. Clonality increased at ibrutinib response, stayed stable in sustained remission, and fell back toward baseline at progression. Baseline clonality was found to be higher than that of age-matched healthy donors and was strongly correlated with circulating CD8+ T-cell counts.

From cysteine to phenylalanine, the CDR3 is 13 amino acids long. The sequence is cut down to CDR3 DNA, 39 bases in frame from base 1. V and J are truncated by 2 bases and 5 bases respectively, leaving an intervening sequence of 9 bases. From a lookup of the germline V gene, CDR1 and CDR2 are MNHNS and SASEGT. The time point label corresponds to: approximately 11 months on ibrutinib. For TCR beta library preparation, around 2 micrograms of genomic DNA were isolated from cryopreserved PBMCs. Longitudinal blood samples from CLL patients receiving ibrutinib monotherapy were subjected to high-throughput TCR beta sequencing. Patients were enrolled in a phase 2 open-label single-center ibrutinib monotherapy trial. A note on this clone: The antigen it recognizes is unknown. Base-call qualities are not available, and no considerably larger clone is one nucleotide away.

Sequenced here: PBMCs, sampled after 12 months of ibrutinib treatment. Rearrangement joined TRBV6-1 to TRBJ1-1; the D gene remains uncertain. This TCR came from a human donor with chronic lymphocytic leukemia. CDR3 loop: CASSERGNTEAFF. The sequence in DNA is TGTGCCAGCAGTGAACGGGGAAATACTGAAGCTTTCTTT.